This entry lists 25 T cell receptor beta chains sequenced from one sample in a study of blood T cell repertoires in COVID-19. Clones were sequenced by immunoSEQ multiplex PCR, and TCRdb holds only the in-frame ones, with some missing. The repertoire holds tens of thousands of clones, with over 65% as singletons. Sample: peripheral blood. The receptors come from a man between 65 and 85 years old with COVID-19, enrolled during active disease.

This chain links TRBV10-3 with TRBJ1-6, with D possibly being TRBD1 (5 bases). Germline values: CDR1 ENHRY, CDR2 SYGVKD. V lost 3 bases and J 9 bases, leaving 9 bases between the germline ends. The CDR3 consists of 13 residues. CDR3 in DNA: TGTGCCATCAGTGACAGGGTTGTTTCACCCCTCCACTTT. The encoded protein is CAISDRVVSPLHF.

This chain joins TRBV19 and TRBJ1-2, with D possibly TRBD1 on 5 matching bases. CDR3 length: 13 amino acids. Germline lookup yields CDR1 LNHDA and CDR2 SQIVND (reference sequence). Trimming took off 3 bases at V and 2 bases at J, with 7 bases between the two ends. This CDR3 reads CASSISGNYGYTF. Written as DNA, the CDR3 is TGTGCCAGTAGTATCTCAGGGAACTATGGCTACACCTTC. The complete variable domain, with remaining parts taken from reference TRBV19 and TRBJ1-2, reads DGGITQSPKYLFRKEGQNVTLSCEQNLNHDAMYWYRQDPGQGLRLIYYSQIVNDFQKGDIAEGYSVSREKKESFPLTVTSAQKNPTAFYLCASSISGNYGYTFGSGTRLTVV.

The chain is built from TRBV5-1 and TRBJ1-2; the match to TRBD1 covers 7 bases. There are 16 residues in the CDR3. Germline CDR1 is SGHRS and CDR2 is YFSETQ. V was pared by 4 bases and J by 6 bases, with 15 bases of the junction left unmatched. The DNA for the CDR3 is TGCGCCAGCAGCCTCCAGCCGGGACAGTTGAATAATGGCTACACCTTC. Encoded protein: CASSLQPGQLNNGYTF.

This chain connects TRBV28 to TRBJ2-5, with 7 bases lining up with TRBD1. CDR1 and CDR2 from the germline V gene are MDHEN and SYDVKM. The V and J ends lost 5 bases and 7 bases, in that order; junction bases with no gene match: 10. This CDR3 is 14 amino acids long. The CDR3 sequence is CASSGHRGWGTQYF. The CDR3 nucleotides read TGTGCCAGCAGTGGCCACAGGGGTTGGGGGACCCAGTACTTC.

CDR3 sequence: CASSLLQGGSGANVLTF. CDR3 coding DNA: TGCGCCAGCAGCTTGTTGCAGGGGGGATCTGGGGCCAACGTCCTGACTTTC. This chain joins TRBV5-1 and TRBJ2-6; perhaps TRBD1 as D (7 bases). This CDR3 has 17 residues. Trimming took off 1 base at V and 1 base at J, with 12 bases between the two ends. CDR1 and CDR2 from the germline V gene are SGHRS and YFSETQ.

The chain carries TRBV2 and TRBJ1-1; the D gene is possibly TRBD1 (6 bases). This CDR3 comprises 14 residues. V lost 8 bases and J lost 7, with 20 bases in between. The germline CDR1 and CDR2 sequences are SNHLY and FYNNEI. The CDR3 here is CASSREGGGGEAFF. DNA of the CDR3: TGTGCCAGCTCCCGGGAAGGGGGGGGCGGTGAAGCTTTCTTT.

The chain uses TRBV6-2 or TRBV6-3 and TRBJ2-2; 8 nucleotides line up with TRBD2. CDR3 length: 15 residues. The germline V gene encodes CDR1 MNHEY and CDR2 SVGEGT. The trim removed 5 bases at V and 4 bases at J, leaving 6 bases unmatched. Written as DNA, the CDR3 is TGTGCCAGCAGTGTCACTAGCGGAGTCACCGGGGAGCTGTTTTTT. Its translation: CASSVTSGVTGELFF.

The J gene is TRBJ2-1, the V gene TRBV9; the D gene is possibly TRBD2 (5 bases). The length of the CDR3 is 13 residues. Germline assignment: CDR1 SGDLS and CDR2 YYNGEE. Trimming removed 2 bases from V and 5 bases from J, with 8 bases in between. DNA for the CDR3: TGTGCCAGCAGCGTCGCTAGCAACAATGAGCAGTTCTTC. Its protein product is CASSVASNNEQFF.

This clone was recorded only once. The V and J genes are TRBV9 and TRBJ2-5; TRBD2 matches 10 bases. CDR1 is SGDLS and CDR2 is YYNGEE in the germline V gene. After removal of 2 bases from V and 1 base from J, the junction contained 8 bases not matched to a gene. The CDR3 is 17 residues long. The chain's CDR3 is CASSVGNLAGVQETQYF. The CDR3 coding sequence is TGTGCCAGCAGCGTTGGAAATCTAGCGGGGGTCCAAGAGACCCAGTACTTC.

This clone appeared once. The DNA of the CDR3 is TGTGCCAGCAGTTGGCCGGGACACGAGAACTATGGCTACACCTTC. Translating gives CASSWPGHENYGYTF. The V and J genes are TRBV28 and TRBJ1-2; TRBD1 is a possible D gene (6 bases). The V end lost 4 bases, the J end lost 2 bases, and 14 bases lay between the germline ends. The germline gives CDR1 MDHEN, CDR2 SYDVKM. CDR3 length equals 15 residues.

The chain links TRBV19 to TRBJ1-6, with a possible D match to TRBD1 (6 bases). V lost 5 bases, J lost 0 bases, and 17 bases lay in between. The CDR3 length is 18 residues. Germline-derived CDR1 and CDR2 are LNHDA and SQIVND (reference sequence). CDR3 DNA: TGTGCCAGTAGTCCTTGGGACATCCCGAGCTCCTATAATTCACCCCTCCACTTT. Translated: CASSPWDIPSSYNSPLHF.

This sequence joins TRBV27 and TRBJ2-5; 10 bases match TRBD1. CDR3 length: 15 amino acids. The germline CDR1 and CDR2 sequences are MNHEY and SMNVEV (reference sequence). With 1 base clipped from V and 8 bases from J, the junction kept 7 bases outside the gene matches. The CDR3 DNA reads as TGTGCCAGCAGTTTATTTCCGGGACAGGGGCTCACCCAGTACTTC. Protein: CASSLFPGQGLTQYF.

CDR3 sequence reads: CASSYSRGGTEAFF. DNA for the CDR3: TGTGCCAGCAGTTACTCCAGAGGGGGAACTGAAGCTTTCTTT. The chain is built from TRBV6-5 and TRBJ1-1, with D maybe TRBD1 (6 bases). The germline V and J ends were trimmed by 0 bases and 5 bases, with 10 bases remaining between them. The CDR3 is 14 amino acids. Germline CDR1 is MNHEY and CDR2 is SVGAGI.

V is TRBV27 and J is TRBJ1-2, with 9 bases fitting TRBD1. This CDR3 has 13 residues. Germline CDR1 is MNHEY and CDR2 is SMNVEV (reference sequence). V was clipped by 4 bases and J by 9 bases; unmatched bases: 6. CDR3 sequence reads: CASSYGTGLSYTF. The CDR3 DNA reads TGTGCCAGCAGTTACGGGACAGGGTTGAGCTACACCTTC.

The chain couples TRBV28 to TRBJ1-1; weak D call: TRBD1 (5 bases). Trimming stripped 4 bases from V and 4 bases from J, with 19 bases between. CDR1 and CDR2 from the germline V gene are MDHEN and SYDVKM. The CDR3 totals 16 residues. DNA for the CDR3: TGTGCCAGCAGTTCCCCGACAGCCACGCCGGGCACTGAAGCTTTCTTT. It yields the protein CASSSPTATPGTEAFF.

CDR3 region: CASSYRTSGLRWNTGELFF. The CDR3 DNA reads as TGTGCCAGCAGCTACAGGACTAGCGGCTTGAGGTGGAACACCGGGGAGCTGTTTTTT. The V call is TRBV21-1, the J call TRBJ2-2; the D call TRBD2 from the table was never checked on the DNA. TRBV21-1 constitutes a pseudogene. The CDR3 has 19 amino acids.

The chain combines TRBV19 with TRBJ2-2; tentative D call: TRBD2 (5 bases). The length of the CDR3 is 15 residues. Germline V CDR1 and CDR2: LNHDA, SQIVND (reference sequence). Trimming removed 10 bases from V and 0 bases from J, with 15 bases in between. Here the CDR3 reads CATVKRGTNTGELFF. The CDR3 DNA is TGTGCCACCGTGAAAAGAGGGACGAACACCGGGGAGCTGTTTTTT.

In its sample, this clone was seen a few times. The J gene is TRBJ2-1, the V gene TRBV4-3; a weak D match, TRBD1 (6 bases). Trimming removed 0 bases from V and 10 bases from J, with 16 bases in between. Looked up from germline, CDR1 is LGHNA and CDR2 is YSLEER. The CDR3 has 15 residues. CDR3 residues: CASSQEPNQGQEQFF. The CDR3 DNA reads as TGCGCCAGCAGCCAAGAGCCCAACCAGGGACAAGAGCAGTTCTTC.

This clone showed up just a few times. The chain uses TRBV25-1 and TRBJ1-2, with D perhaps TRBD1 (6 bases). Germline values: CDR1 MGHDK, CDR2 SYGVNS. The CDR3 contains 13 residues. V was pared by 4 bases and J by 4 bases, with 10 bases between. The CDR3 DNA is TGTGCCAGCAGTGCGGGACATCTCTATGGCTACACCTTC. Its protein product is CASSAGHLYGYTF.

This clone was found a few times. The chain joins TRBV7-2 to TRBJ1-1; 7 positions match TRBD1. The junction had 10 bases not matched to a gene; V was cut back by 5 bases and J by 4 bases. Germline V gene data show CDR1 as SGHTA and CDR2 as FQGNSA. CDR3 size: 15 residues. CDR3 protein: CASSPRQGGGTEAFF. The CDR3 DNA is TGTGCCAGCAGCCCACGACAGGGTGGCGGCACTGAAGCTTTCTTT.

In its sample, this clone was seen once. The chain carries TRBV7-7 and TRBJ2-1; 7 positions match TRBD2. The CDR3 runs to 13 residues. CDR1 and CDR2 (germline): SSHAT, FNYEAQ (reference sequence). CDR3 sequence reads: CASASGPYNEQFF. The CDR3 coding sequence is TGTGCTAGTGCTAGCGGCCCCTACAATGAGCAGTTCTTC.

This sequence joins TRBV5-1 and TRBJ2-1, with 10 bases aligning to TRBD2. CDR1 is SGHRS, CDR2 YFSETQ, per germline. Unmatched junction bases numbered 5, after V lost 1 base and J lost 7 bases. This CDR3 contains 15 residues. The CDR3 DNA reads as TGCGCCAGCAGCTTGATGGCTAGCGGGAGTAATGAGCAGTTCTTC. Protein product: CASSLMASGSNEQFF. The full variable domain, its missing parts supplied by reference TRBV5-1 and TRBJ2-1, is KAGVTQTPRYLIKTRGQQVTLSCSPISGHRSVSWYQQTPGQGLQFLFEYFSETQRNKGNFPGRFSGRQFSNSRSEMNVSTLELGDSALYLCASSLMASGSNEQFFGPGTRLTVL.

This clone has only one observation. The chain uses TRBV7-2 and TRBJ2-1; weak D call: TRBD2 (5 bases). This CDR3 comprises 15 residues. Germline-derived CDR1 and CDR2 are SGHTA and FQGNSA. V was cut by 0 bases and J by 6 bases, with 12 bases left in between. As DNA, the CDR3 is TGTGCCAGCAGCTTAGCGCGTAATAGCGTCAATGAGCAGTTCTTC. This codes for CASSLARNSVNEQFF.

CDR3 in DNA: TGTGCCAGCAGCCAAGCACCCCAAGCGGGACTAGCGGGAGGAGAGCAGTTCTTC. This encodes CASSQAPQAGLAGGEQFF. The chain links TRBV4-2 to TRBJ2-1, with 15 nucleotides matching TRBD2. This CDR3 comprises 18 residues. Germline values: CDR1 LGHNA, CDR2 YNFKEQ. After removal of 1 base from V and 10 bases from J, the junction contained 11 bases not matched to a gene.

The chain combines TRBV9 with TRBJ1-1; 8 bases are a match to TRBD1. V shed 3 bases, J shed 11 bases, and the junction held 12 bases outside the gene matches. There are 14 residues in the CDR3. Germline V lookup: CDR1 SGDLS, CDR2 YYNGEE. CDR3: CASSERTGLAVAFF. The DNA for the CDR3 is TGTGCCAGCAGCGAACGGACAGGGCTGGCTGTTGCTTTCTTT.